These 10 T cell receptor beta chains originate from one sample sequenced in a study of T cell changes during pregnancy in multiple sclerosis. Clones were read by immunoSEQ multiplex PCR, and TCRdb kept only the in-frame ones, dropping some. The sample shows tens of thousands of clones, around 90% of them seen only once. The sample here was CD4+ T cells from peripheral blood mononuclear cells, taken in the second trimester of pregnancy. The source is a female donor in good health, enrolled as a control in a pregnancy study.

This clone was seen a single time. The chain links TRBV14 to TRBJ2-3; TRBD2 matches at 9 bases. The CDR3 runs to 18 residues. J gave up 7 bases and V 0 bases, and 14 bases lay outside the gene matches. Germline V gene data show CDR1 as SGHDN and CDR2 as FVKESK. CDR3 in amino acids: CASSQDAAGGFLRNTQYF. The CDR3 DNA reads TGTGCCAGCAGCCAAGATGCAGCGGGGGGATTTTTACGAAATACGCAGTATTTT.

The V and J genes are TRBV5-1 and TRBJ2-2; 8 bases agree with TRBD1. The J segment lost 6 bases and the V segment lost 6 bases, leaving 7 bases of the junction unmatched. CDR1 and CDR2 (germline): SGHRS, YFSETQ. The CDR3 consists of 14 residues. This CDR3 reads CASTGQGGAGELFF. The DNA for the CDR3 is TGCGCCAGCACCGGACAGGGTGGCGCCGGGGAGCTGTTTTTT.

In its sample, this clone was seen once. The chain carries TRBV7-2 and TRBJ2-1, with D possibly matching TRBD2 (6 bases). Germline lookup yields CDR1 SGHTA and CDR2 FQGNSA. Trimming removed 1 base at V and 7 bases at J, with 20 bases between. The CDR3 is 17 residues long. The CDR3 DNA reads TGTGCCAGCAGCTTAGGCGCCCGACTAGGGGTTGGGAATGAGCAGTTCTTC. It is translated as CASSLGARLGVGNEQFF.

V usage is TRBV30 and J usage is TRBJ2-3, with TRBD2 matching 9 bases. V trimming: 5 bases; J trimming: 4 bases; junction bases outside the gene matches: 7. Germline CDR1 GTSNPN, CDR2 SVGIG (reference sequence). The CDR3 runs to 14 residues. The CDR3 region is CAWRIAGAPDTQYF. The CDR3 region has the DNA TGTGCCTGGCGAATAGCGGGGGCCCCAGATACGCAGTATTTT.

The CDR3 region has the DNA TGTGCCAGCAGTTACGAAGGGGGCACAGATACGCAGTATTTT. This translates into CASSYEGGTDTQYF. J is TRBJ2-3 and V is TRBV6-5; possible D gene TRBD1, 5 bases. CDR3 length: 14 amino acids. Germline V gene lookup returns CDR1 MNHEY and CDR2 SVGAGI. V was clipped by 2 bases and J by 1 base, with 7 bases between them.

J is TRBJ1-4 and V is TRBV4-3, with no clear D. Per germline, CDR1 LGHNA and CDR2 YSLEER. The CDR3 runs to 14 residues. V lost 8 bases and J 4 bases, leaving 14 bases between the germline ends. CDR3 loop: CASFPEEFNEKLFF. For the CDR3, the DNA is TGCGCCAGCTTCCCGGAGGAATTTAATGAAAAACTGTTTTTT.

CDR3 sequence: CASTLGQLQNTGELFF. CDR3 bases: TGTGCCAGCACCCTCGGACAACTCCAAAACACCGGGGAGCTGTTTTTT. The V and J genes are TRBV7-2 and TRBJ2-2, with D possibly being TRBD1 (5 bases). Germline CDR1 SGHTA, CDR2 FQGNSA. CDR3 length equals 16 residues. V was trimmed by 7 bases and J by 2 bases, leaving 17 bases between them.

The chain has TRBV7-3 and TRBJ2-3; 7 nucleotides agree with TRBD1. V dropped 5 bases and J dropped 5; count of bases not matched to a gene: 10. Germline loops: CDR1 SGHTA, CDR2 FQGTGA. This CDR3 has 15 amino acids. CDR3 nucleotide sequence: TGTGCCAGCAGCCCTAGCAGAGACAGGGTAGATACGCAGTATTTT. Amino acids: CASSPSRDRVDTQYF.

CDR3 sequence reads: CASSLYRQPQHF. The CDR3 DNA follows: TGTGCCAGCAGCTTGTACAGGCAGCCCCAGCATTTT. The chain uses TRBV5-6 and TRBJ1-5; the D gene is possibly TRBD1 (5 bases). The CDR3 covers 12 residues. Germline-derived CDR1 and CDR2 are SGHDT and YYEEEE. V was shortened by 1 base and J by 7 bases, with 6 bases between the two germline ends.

The rearrangement links TRBV28 to TRBJ1-6, with 10 bases aligning to TRBD1. CDR3 size: 14 residues. The ends lost 8 bases at V and 10 bases at J; junction bases unmatched: 8. Germline V gene data show CDR1 as MDHEN and CDR2 as SYDVKM. Written as DNA, the CDR3 is TGTGCCAGCCTTCCGGGACAGGGGAACTCACCCCTCCACTTT. Its protein product is CASLPGQGNSPLHF.